The rows below give T cell receptor beta chains drawn from one sample of a study of control samples from healthy donors and cancer patients. The data were produced by immunoSEQ multiplex PCR, yet TCRdb's version contains in-frame clones alone and is incomplete. The table shows about 79,000 clones, with 90% to 95% occurring only once. Specimen: PBMCs. The receptors were gathered from a woman aged 40-49 years with lung cancer. Each CDR3 is given with its conserved first and last residue. A D gene is named only where the DNA matches it firmly. For some rows the clone size is stated as once, few or many, or as a class when expanded; others skip it.

J gene | D gene | V gene | clone size | CDR3 protein | CDR3 DNA
TRBJ2-1 | NA | TRBV7-9 | NA | CASGPVPSNEQFF | TGTGCCTCCGGTCCGGTGCCCAGCAATGAGCAGTTCTTC
TRBJ1-1 | NA | TRBV19 | NA | CASIPYENTEAFF | TGTGCCAGTATCCCGTATGAGAACACTGAAGCTTTCTTT
TRBJ2-3 | NA | TRBV30 | NA | CAWSVRHTDTQYF | TGTGCCTGGAGTGTACGCCACACAGATACGCAGTATTTT
TRBJ1-1 | TRBD1 | TRBV6-1 | NA | CASSEAIRQGVFTEAFF | TGTGCCAGCAGTGAAGCGATCAGGCAGGGGGTCTTCACTGAAGCTTTCTTT
TRBJ1-2 | NA | TRBV6-5 | NA | CASTPLAGGEIGYTF | TGTGCCAGCACTCCCCTGGCTGGTGGTGAGATTGGCTACACCTTC
TRBJ1-6 | NA | TRBV6-6 | NA | CASSSLAPQRGSPLHF | TGTGCCAGCAGTTCGCTGGCCCCTCAAAGGGGTTCACCCCTCCACTTT
TRBJ1-3 | NA | TRBV6-1 | NA | CASSEILRDTIYF | TGTGCCAGCAGTGAAATCCTTAGGGACACCATATATTTT
TRBJ2-2 | NA | TRBV5-1 | NA | CASSLEAPGELFF | TGCGCCAGCAGCTTGGAAGCCCCCGGGGAGCTGTTTTTT
TRBJ1-1 | TRBD1 | TRBV12-3/TRBV12-4 | NA | CASSQGVEAFF | TGTGCCAGCAGCCAGGGGGTTGAAGCTTTCTTT
TRBJ1-4 | NA | TRBV10-3 | NA | CAISESQITTNEKLFF | TGTGCCATCAGTGAGTCTCAGATAACAACTAATGAAAAACTGTTTTTT
TRBJ2-1 | NA | TRBV29-1 | NA | CSVEWYEQFF | TGCAGCGTTGAGTGGTATGAGCAGTTCTTC
TRBJ1-1 | NA | TRBV12-3/TRBV12-4 | once | CASSLFERGAFF | TGTGCCAGCAGTTTGTTTGAACGAGGGGCTTTCTTT
TRBJ2-1 | TRBD2 | TRBV4-2 | NA | CASSQAQGPQGWGGYNEQFF | TGTGCCAGCAGCCAAGCCCAGGGCCCCCAAGGGTGGGGGGGGTACAATGAGCAGTTCTTC
TRBJ1-2 | NA | TRBV7-8 | NA | CASSPDSSYGYTF | TGTGCCAGCAGCCCTGACAGCAGTTATGGCTACACCTTC
TRBJ2-5 | NA | TRBV29-1 | NA | CSVYGPAGETQYF | TGCAGCGTTTATGGGCCGGCCGGGGAGACCCAGTACTTC
TRBJ1-6 | TRBD1 | TRBV4-1 | NA | CASSQGQGYNSPLHF | TGCGCCAGCAGCCAAGGACAGGGATATAATTCACCCCTCCACTTT
TRBJ1-2 | NA | TRBV2 | NA | CASSELGPLYGYTF | TGTGCCAGCAGTGAGCTGGGACCCCTCTATGGCTACACCTTC
TRBJ1-5 | NA | TRBV10-3 | once | CAISESRGGNQPQHF | TGTGCCATCAGTGAGTCCCGGGGCGGCAATCAGCCCCAGCATTTT
TRBJ1-2 | NA | TRBV6-5 | NA | CASRPQGLVYGYTF | TGTGCCAGCAGACCACAGGGACTCGTCTATGGCTACACCTTC
TRBJ1-5 | TRBD1 | TRBV28 | NA | CASSSGTGGGNQPQHF | TGTGCCAGCAGTTCGGGGACAGGGGGCGGCAATCAGCCCCAGCATTTT
TRBJ2-7 | NA | TRBV4-1 | NA | CASSQASDTSSEQYF | TGCGCCAGCAGCCAAGCTAGTGACACCTCGAGCGAGCAGTACTTC
TRBJ1-3 | NA | TRBV4-2 | once | CASSQSDRSSGNTIYF | TGTGCCAGCAGCCAATCCGACCGGAGCTCTGGAAACACCATATATTTT
TRBJ1-2 | TRBD1 | TRBV6-1 | NA | CASSDIDRGAIYGYTF | TGTGCCAGCAGTGACATAGACAGGGGCGCTATCTATGGCTACACCTTC
TRBJ2-1 | TRBD2 | TRBV2 | NA | CASTDGGREALGEQFF | TGTGCCAGCACCGATGGGGGGCGGGAGGCCCTAGGTGAGCAGTTCTTC
TRBJ1-1 | NA | TRBV9 | NA | CASSPWNTEAFF | TGTGCCAGCAGCCCTTGGAACACTGAAGCTTTCTTT